This TCR beta chain was profiled in a study of cytomegalovirus exposure and HLA in healthy donors (dated by TCRdb to 2017 to 2019). For the study in its entirety: In an earlier analysis of 587 of the donors, 276 Gb of sequence data and 117 million unique TCR beta sequences from approximately 180 million T cells were reported. Approximately 300 gigabases of sequencing data and around 80 million unique TCR sequences made up an early release that covered approximately 650 HLA-typed donors. Of the roughly 400 genotyped donors, around 81% fell in the genetic ancestry cluster associated with self-reported Caucasian donors. The study aimed to test whether cataloging public T cell receptors could reveal signatures of past pathogen exposure. Using immunosequencing, the study profiled T cell repertoires from 666 subjects and related those repertoires to cytomegalovirus serostatus. A separate validation cohort of over 95 different subjects was used in addition to the roughly 640-subject first cohort. To predict cytomegalovirus infection status, the study brought together high-throughput TCR immunosequencing, statistical association of individual TCRs with disease status, and machine learning. To study patterns of TCR occurrence, a later analysis re-analyzed previously published TCR beta repertoires from several hundred donors and added high-resolution HLA genotyping. In the later analysis, no new phenotypic data were used to find candidate immune exposures; instead, reliance was placed on TCR beta sequences and their occurrence across donors. An earlier analysis of 500 to 750 of the donors applied high-throughput TCR beta sequencing to assess whether each TCR beta V gene segment acted as functional or pseudogenic. Donor age, sex, ethnicity and CMV serostatus were compiled together with the repertoire data. In a later genetic analysis, genome-wide SNP genotypes for about three fifths of the 666 donors were used, and that subset was treated as a discovery cohort. All discovery cohort repertoires had been generated using a single sequencing platform. Both class I and class II loci were covered by HLA typing, at four-digit resolution. Typing coverage varied by locus: roughly 629-640 donors for A, B, C, DRB1 and DQB1; approximately 560 for DQA1; about 600 for DPA1; roughly 450 for DPB1. About 5 DR-DQ haplotypes were handled as single units for association and clustering, since linkage in the cohort was strong. Across under 500 genotyped donors of the cohort, an average of approximately 200,000 unique TCR beta nucleotide sequences per donor were sequenced, and 15% to 20% of those sequences were non-productive. Summary of the overall study and its limitations: The classifier was reported to diagnose cytomegalovirus status with high specificity and sensitivity in both the original cohort and the validation cohort. A few of the identified cytomegalovirus-associated TCR beta chains were confirmed in vitro to be specific for cytomegalovirus antigens. A later analysis found that TCR association rates varied across HLA loci, with DRB1 alleles showing the most associated TCRs and HLA-C alleles the fewest. Because the 87-base-pair reads could not distinguish some IMGT-functional V segments, including TRBV6-2 and TRBV6-3, those segments were excluded. Across donors, most TCR sequences were observed very rarely, whereas some public TCRs were present in many individuals. Because some donors lacked HLA typing at each locus, the association tests relied only on the typed subset. Linkage disequilibrium might explain the correlated functional status among segregating V segments, but an unknown experimental factor could not be ruled out. A group of highly shared sequence variants was considered likely to be a technical artifact of the sequencing pipeline. In an earlier analysis of approximately 600 of the donors, most TCR beta V segments were observed in productive rearrangements about 87% or about 30% of the time, broadly matching IMGT annotations. Roughly uniform sequencing depth across donors was assumed in presence/absence analyses, although this assumption may not hold. In the study, some 160 TCR beta chains were listed as associated with cytomegalovirus. When HLA alleles, especially DR and DQ, strongly co-occurred, TCR associations were difficult to assign to individual alleles. Because counts were too low, around 18 rarely observed V segments, including chromosome 9 orphons, were left out of the earlier analysis of 500 to 650 of the donors. In a later analysis, around 17,000 TCR beta sequences were associated with specific HLA alleles at a false discovery rate of 0.05. A later analysis found that most CMV-associated TCR beta chains appeared HLA-restricted, with HLA associations seemingly driven largely by CMV exposure. A further reported finding was that TCR beta sequences accurately predicted the HLA-A and HLA-B alleles for most subjects in the first cohort. V-gene and J-gene trimming of TCR beta chains was associated with a missense DCLRE1C variant in a later genetic analysis, and the association was replicated in an independent cohort. In a later genetic analysis, fewer N-insertions in productive TCRs were reported among donors in an Asian-associated ancestry cluster than the 666-donor mean. Several of the top co-occurrence clusters appeared to be linked to parvovirus B19, influenza, CMV and Epstein-Barr virus, according to a later analysis. This cohort had only TCR beta chains sequenced, and the lack of alpha or paired-chain data limited which features could be detected. The only immune exposure information available for the cohort was CMV serostatus. The authors suggested that the approach could potentially be extended to other disease states and immunological phenotypes. Compared with equally common non-associated chains, HLA-associated TCR beta chains in a later analysis were more clonally expanded and had lower generation probabilities.

The cohort comprised around 690 healthy bone marrow donors. At the time of sampling, all cohort members were nominally healthy, though unrecorded immune exposures were likely present. The donor was CMV seronegative and was included in the group of a few hundred seronegative cohort members. A peripheral blood sample was collected from each donor, and TCR beta sequencing was performed on peripheral blood mononuclear cells. Genomic DNA extraction from the blood cell samples was performed with the Qiagen DNeasy Blood Extraction Kit. Library construction relied on the immunoSEQ multiplex PCR assay. A mixture of 60 forward primers for TCR Vbeta segments and 13 reverse primers for TCR Jbeta segments was used in the multiplex PCR. A multiplex PCR assay on genomic DNA amplified the CDR3 region of rearranged TCR beta genes. Amplified TCR beta libraries were sequenced as 87-base-pair reads on the Illumina HiSeq System. In the paper's pipeline: A later analysis counted about 82 million unique TCR beta chains across the 650 to 700 repertoires, and around 9.9 million of these chains were shared by at least two donors. A nearest-neighbor algorithm error-corrected the raw reads and collapsed the reads into unique sequences, merging closely related sequences to remove PCR and sequencing errors. V, D and J gene segments were assigned by aligning CDR3 sequences to IMGT reference sequences. For a sequence to be retained, a match of at least six nucleotides to both a V gene segment and a J gene segment was required. Rearrangements were classified as productive when the CDR3 lacked stop codons and remained in frame with V and J, and all other rearrangements were classified as non-productive. Following IMGT convention, CDR3 was defined as the stretch from the second conserved V-encoded cysteine to the conserved J-encoded phenylalanine. The earlier analysis of a few hundred of the donors excluded sequences that lacked an unambiguous match to a single V gene segment. An earlier analysis of 450 to 650 of the donors called V segments functional above 56.7% productive rearrangements and segregating when the between-donor standard deviation exceeded 5%. A statistical classification framework was developed to diagnose cytomegalovirus status using the catalog of TCR beta chain sequences. V and J gene assignment, in a later analysis, came from comparing TCR nucleotide sequences with IMGT/GENE-DB human TR gene sequences. Using the TCRdist pipeline, a later analysis assigned CDR3 sequences along with most-parsimonious VDJ recombination scenarios. In a later analysis, every TCR beta chain was defined by the combination of its CDR3 amino acid sequence and its V-gene family, and reads without a unique V-gene family were dropped. As a way to deal with suspected cross-contamination and a sequencing artifact, a later analysis dropped over 550 nucleotide sequences that were highly shared and had low generation probability. For each public chain, a later analysis derived a clonal expansion index from normalized ranks of inferred template counts within each repertoire. In a later analysis, generation probabilities were computed using a VDJ recombination model fitted to out-of-frame rearrangements, and the results were checked against IGoR. A later analysis scored TCR-TCR, TCR-HLA and TCR-CMV co-occurrence with hypergeometric tests, applying a repertoire-size bias correction to TCR pairs. False discovery rates were estimated in a later analysis by permuting HLA or CMV assignments 20 times. In a later analysis, co-occurring TCRs were grouped with DBSCAN, and TCRdist sequence similarity was added when clustering was performed within HLA-allele-positive subsets. Co-occurrence clustering excluded repertoires with fewer than 30,000 or more than 120,000 public chains, plus five with anomalous nucleotide sharing. Held by TCRdb, this immuneACCESS table contains in-frame sequences only and omits some clones. Under half of the omission traces to an unresolved V gene where checked; the cause of the rest is unknown. D and trimming were read from the DNA, whereas the V and J calls and clone size are those reported in that table. The sample table records around 190,000 clones; about four fifths of these occur just once. 1.5% to 2% of the sample belongs to the ten largest clones.

For this clone: Its antigen remains undetermined. The input lacks base qualities; no much larger clone sits a single base away.

Inclusive of the bounding cysteine and phenylalanine, the CDR3 is 15 residues long. Only the CDR3 DNA stays, 45 bases, in frame from base 1. Deletion took 6 bases off V and 9 bases off J, with a span of 21 bases between the germline ends. CDR1 SEHNR and CDR2 FQNEAQ are derived from the germline V gene (reference sequence). The chain joins TRBV7-9 to TRBJ2-1; TRBD1 is perhaps the D gene, given 6 matching bases. Sequenced sample: PBMCs. The source of this sequence is a man between 18 and 29 years old in good health and CMV-seronegative. The sequence in DNA is TGTGCCAGCAGTCTCGCAACAGGGTTTCTGGCTGAGCAGTTCTTC. Translation gives CASSLATGFLAEQFF.